The source of this T cell receptor (beta chain) is a study of OX40 agonist ivuxolimab in advanced cancers. Study summary: While on treatment, patients had intravenous ivuxolimab at 0.01 to 10 mg/kg every 2 weeks. Every patient in dose escalation had hepatocellular carcinoma, melanoma, renal cell or head and neck cancer. Overall study results and limits: Partial responders dosed at 0.1-3.0 mg/kg displayed clonal expansion ranking among the lowest.

Trimming cost V 4 bases and J 8 bases; bases outside gene matches: 14. Germline values: CDR1 KGHSH, CDR2 LQKENI. The CDR3 is 17 residues long. Clones were sequenced by immunoSEQ multiplex PCR, and TCRdb holds only the in-frame ones, with some missing. The table records 92,000 or so clones, just under 90% of them present only once. This clone was observed a few times. Its antigen remains unidentified. Here the sequenced sample was CD4+ or CD8+ T cells sorted from blood, taken in a trial of the OX40 agonist ivuxolimab. The clonotype comes from an adult with an advanced solid tumor such as melanoma, head and neck, liver or kidney cancer. V usage is TRBV18 and J usage is TRBJ2-1, with 10 bases lining up with TRBD1. CDR3 DNA: TGTGCCAGCTCACTAAGACAGGGGGCGGATAATTCGGATGAGCAGTTCTTC. Translating it yields CASSLRQGADNSDEQFF.